This TCR beta chain was retrieved from a study of vaccination effects on CD4 cells after COVID-19. Study context: Each participant received a vaccine that was either BNT162b2 or mRNA-1273, given as two doses. Study-wide results and limits: By a late point after vaccination, infection- and vaccine-induced clones had shrunk markedly through clonal contraction.

A note on this clone: What it binds is unknown.

Under the ViraFEST assay, PBMC were stimulated with viral peptide pools so that antigen-specific CD4+ T cells expanded. Sequencing was performed afterwards. At the end of roughly ten days of culture, CD4+ T cells were isolated. Cultivation was performed at two million PBMC per well with about 9 IU/ml IL-2 and roughly 9.3 ug/ml peptides added. The CDR3 is 13 amino acids. The ends lost 6 bases at V and 5 bases at J; junction bases unmatched: 6. Profiling relied on immunoSEQ multiplex PCR, and the TCRdb table lists in-frame clones only, not all of them. The data show under 65,000 clones, around 85% seen once.

The gene calls are TRBV12-3 or TRBV12-4 and TRBJ2-5; TRBD1 matches at 7 bases. The sequenced sample was CD4+ T cells from PBMCs cultured with HCoV-229E spike peptides, obtained before COVID-19 vaccination. The source is a human donor who received a COVID-19 vaccine. CDR3 residues: CASSGQAPETQYF. CDR3 nucleotide sequence: TGTGCCAGCAGCGGACAGGCTCCGGAGACCCAGTACTTC.